Following are 9 T cell receptor beta chains from one sample sequenced in a study of blood T cell repertoires in COVID-19. Generated by immunoSEQ multiplex PCR, the TCRdb table keeps only in-frame clones and is missing some. This sample has 200,000 to 300,000 clones; over 80% occur once, and the top ten carry roughly 30%. Material: peripheral blood. These receptor sequences come from a man aged 40-55 years with acute or convalescent COVID-19.

This CDR3 reads CASRGTGLNIQYF. The CDR3 coding sequence is TGTGCCAGCAGAGGCACAGGGCTCAACATTCAGTACTTC. The rearrangement joins TRBV2 to TRBJ2-4, with a possible D match to TRBD1 (6 bases). The V gene lost 6 bases and the J gene lost 7 bases, with 13 bases spanning the gap. The V gene's germline CDR1 is SNHLY and CDR2 FYNNEI. This CDR3 has 13 residues. Combining the CDR3 with reference TRBV2 and TRBJ2-4 gives the whole variable domain EPEVTQTPSHQVTQMGQEVILRCVPISNHLYFYWYRQILGQKVEFLVSFYNNEISEKSEIFDDQFSVERPDGSNFTLKIRSTKLEDSAMYFCASRGTGLNIQYFGAGTRLSVL.

The gene calls are TRBV3-1 (or the pseudogene TRBV3-2) and TRBJ2-3, with D maybe TRBD2 (7 bases). Trimming took 3 bases from V and 8 from J, leaving 21 bases between them. The CDR3 is made up of 16 amino acids. CDR1 is LGHDT, CDR2 YNNKEL, per germline (reference sequence). The CDR3, as DNA: TGTGCCAGCAGCCAGATGGGGGCGGGAGAAGGAGTTACGCAGTATTTT. It translates to CASSQMGAGEGVTQYF.

The chain carries TRBV6-4 and TRBJ1-2; maybe TRBD1 (5 bases). The CDR3 sequence is 12 residues long. CDR1 is MRHNA, CDR2 SNTAGT, per germline. Trimming left V 4 bases short and J 5 bases short, with 8 bases between. The CDR3 region has the DNA TGTGCCAGCAGTGCTACAGGTTATGGCTACACCTTC. This translates into CASSATGYGYTF.

In DNA, the CDR3 is TGTGCCGCCCGGGACAGGGGTTCGGATACTGAAGCTTTCTTT. It specifies CAARDRGSDTEAFF. V usage is TRBV2 and J usage is TRBJ1-1; 10 bases are a match to TRBD1. The CDR3 is made up of 14 amino acids. Germline-derived CDR1 and CDR2 are SNHLY and FYNNEI. V dropped 11 bases and J dropped 5; count of bases not matched to a gene: 11.

The chain is built from TRBV6-5 and TRBJ2-1, with TRBD2 matching over 7 bases. V shed 6 bases, J shed 7 bases, and the junction held 12 bases outside the gene matches. CDR3 length: 15 amino acids. CDR1 and CDR2 from the germline V gene are MNHEY and SVGAGI. The CDR3 DNA reads as TGTGCCAGCAGCATCGGGACTACCCCTACAAATGAGCAGTTCTTC. Protein sequence: CASSIGTTPTNEQFF.

This chain connects TRBV18 to TRBJ1-5, with D tentatively TRBD1 (6 bases). There are 14 residues in the CDR3. V shed 5 bases and J shed 7 bases, with 15 bases lying between them. CDR1 and CDR2 (germline): KGHSH, LQKENI. CDR3 nucleotides: TGTGCCAGCTCATCAGGGGTGACCGGCCAGCCCCAGCATTTT. This encodes CASSSGVTGQPQHF.

The J gene is TRBJ2-1, the V gene TRBV30; D is unresolved. V lost 6 bases, J lost 1 base, and 7 bases lay in between. Germline V gene data show CDR1 as GTSNPN and CDR2 as SVGIG (reference sequence). The CDR3 is 12 residues long. The CDR3 sequence is CACLPSYNEQFF. CDR3 nucleotides: TGTGCCTGCCTCCCGTCCTACAATGAGCAGTTCTTC.

The chain recombines TRBV19 with TRBJ2-1; 11 positions agree with TRBD2. The CDR3 is 13 amino acids. V lost 10 bases and J lost 8; bases outside the gene matches: 7. Germline CDR1 reads LNHDA; CDR2 reads SQIVND (reference sequence). The CDR3 loop reads CATRLAGRDEQFF. The CDR3 nucleotides are TGTGCCACCAGACTAGCGGGAAGGGATGAGCAGTTCTTC.

The gene calls are TRBV27 and TRBJ2-7; 10 bases are a match to TRBD1. Germline CDR1 and CDR2: MNHEY and SMNVEV (reference sequence). This CDR3 contains 13 residues. J was trimmed by 5 bases and V by 10 bases; bases with no gene match: 8. As DNA, the CDR3 is TGTGCCACAGTGGGACAGGGGAAGGACGAGCAGTACTTC. Translated: CATVGQGKDEQYF.